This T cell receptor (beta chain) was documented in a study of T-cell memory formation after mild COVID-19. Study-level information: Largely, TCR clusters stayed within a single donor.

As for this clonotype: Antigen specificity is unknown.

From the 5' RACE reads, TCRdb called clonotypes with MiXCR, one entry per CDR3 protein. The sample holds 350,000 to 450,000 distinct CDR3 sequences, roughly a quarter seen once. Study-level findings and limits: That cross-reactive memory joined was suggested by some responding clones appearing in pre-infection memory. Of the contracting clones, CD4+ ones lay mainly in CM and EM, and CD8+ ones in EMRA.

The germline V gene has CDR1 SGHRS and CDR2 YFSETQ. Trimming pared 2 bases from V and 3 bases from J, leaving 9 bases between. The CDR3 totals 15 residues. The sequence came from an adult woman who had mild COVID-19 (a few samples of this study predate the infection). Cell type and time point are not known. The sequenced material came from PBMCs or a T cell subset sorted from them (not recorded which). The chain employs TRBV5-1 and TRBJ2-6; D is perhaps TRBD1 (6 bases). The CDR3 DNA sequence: TGCGCCAGCAGCTTCGCAGGGGTTGGGGCCAACGTCCTGACTTTC. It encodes CASSFAGVGANVLTF.